This is a list of T cell receptor beta chains from one sample in a study of blood T cell repertoires in COVID-19. Sequencing was performed with immunoSEQ multiplex PCR; in TCRdb, only in-frame clones are kept and a portion is missing. This table holds 150,000 to 200,000 clones, around 76% found once. The sequenced sample was peripheral blood. Every receptor here comes from a woman aged 55 to 70 with COVID-19, enrolled during active disease. The CDR3 runs from the conserved cysteine through the conserved F or W. Each record gives: D gene, V gene, clone size, J gene, CDR3 length, CDR3 DNA, CDR3 protein. The D gene is left open where the match is weak. Part of the rows lack a size; the others show once, few, many or a class for expanded clones.

D: TRBD1
V: TRBV5-4
size: NA
J: TRBJ1-2
length: 15
DNA: TGTGCCAGCAGCTTGGATCCCCGCAGGGGGGACGGCTACACCTTC
CDR3: CASSLDPRRGDGYTF

D: TRBD1
V: TRBV19
size: NA
J: TRBJ1-2
length: 13
DNA: TGTGCCAGTAGTTCGACAGGGGACTATGGCTACACCTTC
CDR3: CASSSTGDYGYTF

D: TRBD1
V: TRBV19
size: NA
J: TRBJ1-1
length: 15
DNA: TGTGCCAGTAGGTGGGACAGGGGGCGCGGAACTGAAGCTTTCTTT
CDR3: CASRWDRGRGTEAFF

D: NA
V: TRBV18
size: few
J: TRBJ2-4
length: 13
DNA: TGTGCCAGCTCACCGGTAGAGTACGGCATTCAGTACTTC
CDR3: CASSPVEYGIQYF

D: NA
V: TRBV15
size: NA
J: TRBJ2-1
length: 16
DNA: TGTGCCACCAGCCCAGGAGACTACAGCTCCTACAATGAGCAGTTCTTC
CDR3: CATSPGDYSSYNEQFF

D: NA
V: TRBV13
size: NA
J: TRBJ1-1
length: 14
DNA: TGTGCCAGCAGCTTGGACAGCGGGAACACTGAAGCTTTCTTT
CDR3: CASSLDSGNTEAFF

D: TRBD1
V: TRBV2
size: NA
J: TRBJ1-5
length: 19
DNA: TGTGCCAGCAGGGCGCGGGGGACAGGGGCCACCGGGGGCAATCAGCCCCAGCATTTT
CDR3: CASRARGTGATGGNQPQHF

D: TRBD1
V: TRBV28
size: NA
J: TRBJ1-2
length: 17
DNA: TGTGCCAGCAGTTTTTTGAATTTGGGACAGGGAATGAATGGCTACACCTTC
CDR3: CASSFLNLGQGMNGYTF

D: NA
V: TRBV15
size: NA
J: TRBJ1-5
length: 15
DNA: TGTGCCACCAGCAGAGATGACGGGGGCAATCAGCCCCAGCATTTT
CDR3: CATSRDDGGNQPQHF

D: TRBD1
V: TRBV7-6
size: NA
J: TRBJ1-3
length: 16
DNA: TGTGCCAGCAGCCACCTCGACAGGGGTGCTGGAAACACCATATATTTT
CDR3: CASSHLDRGAGNTIYF

D: TRBD1
V: TRBV2
size: NA
J: TRBJ2-1
length: 14
DNA: TGTGCCAGCAGTGGGACAGGGATCGTCAATGAGCAGTTCTTC
CDR3: CASSGTGIVNEQFF

D: NA
V: TRBV6-2/TRBV6-3
size: NA
J: TRBJ2-1
length: 13
DNA: TGTGCCAGCAGTCCCGGGACTCCTAATGAGCAGTTCTTC
CDR3: CASSPGTPNEQFF

D: NA
V: TRBV7-8
size: NA
J: TRBJ1-2
length: 15
DNA: TGTGCCAGCAGCTTAGTCGGGGTCGACAACTATGGCTACACCTTC
CDR3: CASSLVGVDNYGYTF

D: NA
V: TRBV19
size: once
J: TRBJ2-5
length: 13
DNA: TGTGCCAGTAGCAGCACGGGGCAAGAGACCCAGTACTTC
CDR3: CASSSTGQETQYF

D: NA
V: TRBV7-6
size: NA
J: TRBJ2-3
length: 15
DNA: TGTGCCAGCAGCTTGCGCGGGGCCAGCACAGATACGCAGTATTTT
CDR3: CASSLRGASTDTQYF

D: NA
V: TRBV25-1
size: NA
J: TRBJ2-7
length: 13
DNA: TGTGCCAGCAGTGAAAGCGGAGGGTACGAGCAGTACTTC
CDR3: CASSESGGYEQYF

D: TRBD1
V: TRBV28
size: NA
J: TRBJ1-5
length: 14
DNA: TGTGCCAGCAGACCACAGGGGAATAATCAGCCCCAGCATTTT
CDR3: CASRPQGNNQPQHF

D: NA
V: TRBV5-4
size: NA
J: TRBJ2-5
length: 16
DNA: TGTGCCAGCAGCGAGTTTATCGGCAGGGTATGGGAGACCCAGTACTTC
CDR3: CASSEFIGRVWETQYF

D: NA
V: TRBV28
size: NA
J: TRBJ2-3
length: 15
DNA: TGTGCCAGCAGTCCCCGAGGAGGGCCCAGAGATACGCAGTATTTT
CDR3: CASSPRGGPRDTQYF

D: TRBD1
V: TRBV27
size: NA
J: TRBJ2-5
length: 14
DNA: TGTGCCAGCAGTTTTAGGGGGCAGCAAGAGACCCAGTACTTC
CDR3: CASSFRGQQETQYF

D: NA
V: TRBV6-6
size: NA
J: TRBJ1-3
length: 15
DNA: TGTGCCAGCAGTTACGACGGGGTCACCGGAAACACCATATATTTT
CDR3: CASSYDGVTGNTIYF

D: NA
V: TRBV19
size: NA
J: TRBJ2-4
length: 17
DNA: TGTGCCAGTAGTATTGGAAATGCAGGACTAATCAGAAACATTCAGTACTTC
CDR3: CASSIGNAGLIRNIQYF

D: NA
V: TRBV18
size: NA
J: TRBJ1-2
length: 16
DNA: TGTGCCAGCTCACCTTCGCGGGGGTTCACGAACTATGGCTACACCTTC
CDR3: CASSPSRGFTNYGYTF

D: TRBD1
V: TRBV5-5
size: NA
J: TRBJ1-2
length: 14
DNA: TGTGCCAGCAGCAAAAACGAGGACAGGTTTGGCTACACCTTC
CDR3: CASSKNEDRFGYTF

D: TRBD2
V: TRBV7-9
size: NA
J: TRBJ2-1
length: 15
DNA: TGTGCCAGCAGCTTAGTATTAACGGGGGGCAATGAGCAGTTCTTC
CDR3: CASSLVLTGGNEQFF

D: NA
V: TRBV6-2/TRBV6-3
size: NA
J: TRBJ1-1
length: 15
DNA: TGTGCCAGCAGTTATTTCGGGGTTGCGAACACTGAAGCTTTCTTT
CDR3: CASSYFGVANTEAFF

D: TRBD1
V: TRBV9
size: NA
J: TRBJ2-1
length: 14
DNA: TGTGCCAGCAGCAACTTGGGGACAGGGGGCGAGCAGTTCTTC
CDR3: CASSNLGTGGEQFF

D: NA
V: TRBV27
size: NA
J: TRBJ1-6
length: 13
DNA: TGTGCCAGCAGTTTTAGGGGTAATTCACCCCTCCACTTT
CDR3: CASSFRGNSPLHF

D: NA
V: TRBV19
size: NA
J: TRBJ1-2
length: 12
DNA: TGTGCCAGTAGTACGACAGCGAATGGCTACACCTTC
CDR3: CASSTTANGYTF

D: TRBD2
V: TRBV3-1/TRBV3-2
size: NA
J: TRBJ2-1
length: 14
DNA: TGTGCCAGCAGCCAAGGACTAGCGGGGCATGAGCAGTTCTTC
CDR3: CASSQGLAGHEQFF

D: NA
V: TRBV5-5
size: many
J: TRBJ2-2
length: 15
DNA: TGTGCCAGCAGCCGACAGGTAGCGAACACCGGGGAGCTGTTTTTT
CDR3: CASSRQVANTGELFF

D: TRBD2
V: TRBV7-3
size: NA
J: TRBJ2-3
length: 16
DNA: TGTGCCAGCAGCCGGACTAGAGGGAGGGCGACAGATACGCAGTATTTT
CDR3: CASSRTRGRATDTQYF

D: TRBD2
V: TRBV3-1/TRBV3-2
size: NA
J: TRBJ2-5
length: 18
DNA: TGTGCCAGCAGCCAACTAGCGGGGGGCCACAAAACTATCGAGACCCAGTACTTC
CDR3: CASSQLAGGHKTIETQYF

D: TRBD2
V: TRBV3-1/TRBV3-2
size: NA
J: TRBJ2-6
length: 17
DNA: TGTGCCAGCAGCCTCCTCGGGGGGTACTCTGGGGCCAACGTCCTGACTTTC
CDR3: CASSLLGGYSGANVLTF

D: NA
V: TRBV6-5
size: few
J: TRBJ2-7
length: 14
DNA: TGTGCCAGCAGTTACGAAAGGGGGACCTACGAGCAGTACTTC
CDR3: CASSYERGTYEQYF

D: NA
V: TRBV2
size: NA
J: TRBJ1-2
length: 14
DNA: TGTGCCAGCAGTGGGCGGGGGGCGCGGTATGGCTACACCTTC
CDR3: CASSGRGARYGYTF

D: TRBD1
V: TRBV11-1
size: once
J: TRBJ2-1
length: 14
DNA: TGTGCCAGCAGCTTGACAGGGCAGTGGGATGAGCAGTTCTTC
CDR3: CASSLTGQWDEQFF

D: NA
V: TRBV4-3
size: NA
J: TRBJ2-3
length: 14
DNA: TGCGCCAGCAGCCACACAGTGGGCCTCATTGAGCAGTATTTT
CDR3: CASSHTVGLIEQYF

D: NA
V: TRBV9
size: NA
J: TRBJ1-1
length: 13
DNA: TGTGCCAGCAGCGTGGAGTTGAACACTGAAGCTTTCTTT
CDR3: CASSVELNTEAFF

D: NA
V: TRBV2
size: once
J: TRBJ2-2
length: 14
DNA: TGTGCCAGTCGGAGGGGGCATGGCACCGGGGAGCTGTTTTTT
CDR3: CASRRGHGTGELFF

D: NA
V: TRBV7-2
size: few
J: TRBJ2-7
length: 15
DNA: TGTGCCAGCAGCTTCTCCTGGGCACAAAACTACGAGCAGTACTTC
CDR3: CASSFSWAQNYEQYF

D: NA
V: TRBV24-1
size: NA
J: TRBJ2-1
length: 11
DNA: TGTGCCACCCAGGATTACAATGAGCAGTTCTTC
CDR3: CATQDYNEQFF

D: TRBD1
V: TRBV9
size: NA
J: TRBJ2-7
length: 14
DNA: TGTGCCAGCAGCGTAGGGCACAGGGGCTACGAGCAGTACTTC
CDR3: CASSVGHRGYEQYF

D: TRBD1
V: TRBV6-6
size: NA
J: TRBJ1-5
length: 15
DNA: TGTGCCAGCAGTTACCCTAGACAGGGGAGTCAGCCCCAGCATTTT
CDR3: CASSYPRQGSQPQHF

D: TRBD2
V: TRBV29-1
size: NA
J: TRBJ2-1
length: 15
DNA: TGCAGCGTTGACCCTAGCGGGGGACTTTACAATGAGCAGTTCTTC
CDR3: CSVDPSGGLYNEQFF

D: TRBD2
V: TRBV5-1
size: NA
J: TRBJ2-2
length: 15
DNA: TGCGCCAGCAGCGTGACTAGCGCCAACACCGGGGAGCTGTTTTTT
CDR3: CASSVTSANTGELFF

D: TRBD2
V: TRBV7-2
size: NA
J: TRBJ2-7
length: 15
DNA: TGTGCCAGCAGCTTAGTAGCGGGTAGCTCCTACGAGCAGTACTTC
CDR3: CASSLVAGSSYEQYF

D: NA
V: TRBV28
size: NA
J: TRBJ1-5
length: 12
DNA: TGTGCCACATGGGAGGGGAATCAGCCCCAGCATTTT
CDR3: CATWEGNQPQHF

D: TRBD2
V: TRBV5-1
size: NA
J: TRBJ2-3
length: 16
DNA: TGCGCCAGCAGCTGGTCCCTAGCGGGGGGCACAGATACGCAGTATTTT
CDR3: CASSWSLAGGTDTQYF

D: TRBD2
V: TRBV5-1
size: NA
J: TRBJ2-1
length: 17
DNA: TGCGCCAGCAGCTTGGGGTCGCGGGGGGATAACTACAATGAGCAGTTCTTC
CDR3: CASSLGSRGDNYNEQFF

D: TRBD1
V: TRBV19
size: NA
J: TRBJ1-5
length: 16
DNA: TGTGCCAGTAGTACAAGACAGGGGCCAGGCAATCAGCCCCAGCATTTT
CDR3: CASSTRQGPGNQPQHF

D: TRBD2
V: TRBV7-2
size: NA
J: TRBJ2-5
length: 17
DNA: TGTGCCAGCAGCTTAGCTGGACTAGCGGGAGGAATGGAGACCCAGTACTTC
CDR3: CASSLAGLAGGMETQYF

D: TRBD1
V: TRBV5-1
size: NA
J: TRBJ2-2
length: 15
DNA: TGCGCCAGCAGCACAGGGGGCGGCAACACCGGGGAGCTGTTTTTT
CDR3: CASSTGGGNTGELFF

D: TRBD2
V: TRBV7-3
size: once
J: TRBJ2-5
length: 15
DNA: TGTGCCAGCAGCCCCTTGGGACTAACCCAAGAGACCCAGTACTTC
CDR3: CASSPLGLTQETQYF